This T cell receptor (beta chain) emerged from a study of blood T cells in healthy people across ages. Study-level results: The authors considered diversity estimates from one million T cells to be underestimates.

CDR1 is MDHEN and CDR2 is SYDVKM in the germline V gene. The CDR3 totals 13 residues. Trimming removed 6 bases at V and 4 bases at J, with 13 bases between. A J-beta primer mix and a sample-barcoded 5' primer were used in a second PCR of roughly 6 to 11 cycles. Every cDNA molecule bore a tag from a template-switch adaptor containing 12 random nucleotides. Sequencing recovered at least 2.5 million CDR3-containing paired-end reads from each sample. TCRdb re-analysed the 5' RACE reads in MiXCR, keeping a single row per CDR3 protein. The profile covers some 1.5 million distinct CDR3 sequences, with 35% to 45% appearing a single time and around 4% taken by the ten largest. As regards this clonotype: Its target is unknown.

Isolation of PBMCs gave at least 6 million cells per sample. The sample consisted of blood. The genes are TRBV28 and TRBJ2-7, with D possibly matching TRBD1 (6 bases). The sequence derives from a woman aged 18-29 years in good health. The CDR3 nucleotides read TGTGCCAGCAGACCCGGGACATTGTACGAGCAGTACTTC. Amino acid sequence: CASRPGTLYEQYF. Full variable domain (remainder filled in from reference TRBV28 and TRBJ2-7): DVKVTQSSRYLVKRTGEKVFLECVQDMDHENMFWYRQDPGLGLRLIYFSYDVKMKEKGDIPEGYSVSREKKERFSLILESASTNQTSMYLCASRPGTLYEQYFGPGTRLTVT.